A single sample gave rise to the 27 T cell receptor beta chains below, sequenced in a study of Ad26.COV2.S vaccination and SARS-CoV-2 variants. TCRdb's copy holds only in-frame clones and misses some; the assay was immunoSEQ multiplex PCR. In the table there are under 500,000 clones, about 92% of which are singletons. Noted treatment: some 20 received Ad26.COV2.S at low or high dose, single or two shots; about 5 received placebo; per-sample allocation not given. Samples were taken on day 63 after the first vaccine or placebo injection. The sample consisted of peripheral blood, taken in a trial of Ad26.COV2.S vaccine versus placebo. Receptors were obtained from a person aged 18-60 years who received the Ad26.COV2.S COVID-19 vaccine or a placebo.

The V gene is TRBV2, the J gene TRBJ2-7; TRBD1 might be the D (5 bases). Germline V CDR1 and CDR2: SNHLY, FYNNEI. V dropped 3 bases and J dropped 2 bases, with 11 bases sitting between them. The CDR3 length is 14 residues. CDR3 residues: CASSEGWGPYEQYF. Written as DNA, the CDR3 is TGTGCCAGCAGTGAGGGGTGGGGCCCCTACGAGCAGTACTTC.

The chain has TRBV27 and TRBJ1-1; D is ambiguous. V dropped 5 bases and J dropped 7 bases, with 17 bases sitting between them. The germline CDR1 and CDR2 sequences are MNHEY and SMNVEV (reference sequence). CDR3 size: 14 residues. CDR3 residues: CASSRQNSNLEAFF. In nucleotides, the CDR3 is TGTGCCAGCAGTCGCCAGAACTCGAACCTTGAAGCTTTCTTT.

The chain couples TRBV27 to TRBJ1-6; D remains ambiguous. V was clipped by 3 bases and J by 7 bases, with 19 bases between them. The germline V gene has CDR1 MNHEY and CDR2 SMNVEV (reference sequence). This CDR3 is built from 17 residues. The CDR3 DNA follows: TGTGCCAGCAGTTTCGGGCCAGCCCCCTGGCCGAATTCACCCCTCCACTTT. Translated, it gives CASSFGPAPWPNSPLHF.

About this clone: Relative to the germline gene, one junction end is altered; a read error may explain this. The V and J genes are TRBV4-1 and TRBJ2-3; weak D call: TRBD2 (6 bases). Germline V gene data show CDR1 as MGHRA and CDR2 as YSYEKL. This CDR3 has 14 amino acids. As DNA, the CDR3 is TGCGCCAGCAGCCAAGTCGGGGGTGTGGATACGCAATATTTT. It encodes CASSQVGGVDTQYF.

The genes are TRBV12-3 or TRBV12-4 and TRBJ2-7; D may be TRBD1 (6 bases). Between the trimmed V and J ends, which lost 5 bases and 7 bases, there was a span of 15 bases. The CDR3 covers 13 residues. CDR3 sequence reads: CASSPGTTLEQYF. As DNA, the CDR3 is TGTGCCAGCAGTCCCGGGACAACTCTTGAGCAGTACTTC.

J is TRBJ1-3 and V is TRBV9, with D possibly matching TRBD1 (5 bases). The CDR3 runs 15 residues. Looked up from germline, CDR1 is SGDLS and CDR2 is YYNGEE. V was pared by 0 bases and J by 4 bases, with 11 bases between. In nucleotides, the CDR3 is TGTGCCAGCAGCGTAGGGTCAGGGTACGGAAACACCATATATTTT. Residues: CASSVGSGYGNTIYF.

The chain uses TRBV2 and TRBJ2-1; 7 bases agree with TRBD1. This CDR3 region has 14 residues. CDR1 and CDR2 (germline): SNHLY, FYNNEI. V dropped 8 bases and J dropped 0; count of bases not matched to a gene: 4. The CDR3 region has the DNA TGTGCCAGCCGGCGACAGGGCTCCTACAATGAGCAGTTCTTC. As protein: CASRRQGSYNEQFF. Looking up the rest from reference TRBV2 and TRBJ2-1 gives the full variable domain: EPEVTQTPSHQVTQMGQEVILRCVPISNHLYFYWYRQILGQKVEFLVSFYNNEISEKSEIFDDQFSVERPDGSNFTLKIRSTKLEDSAMYFCASRRQGSYNEQFFGPGTRLTVL.

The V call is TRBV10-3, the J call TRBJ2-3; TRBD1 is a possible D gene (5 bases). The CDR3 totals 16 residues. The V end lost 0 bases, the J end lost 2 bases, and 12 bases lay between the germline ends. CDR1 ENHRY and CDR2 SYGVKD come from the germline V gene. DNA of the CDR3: TGTGCCATCAGTGAGTCGATTAACAGGTACACAGATACGCAGTATTTT. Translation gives CAISESINRYTDTQYF.

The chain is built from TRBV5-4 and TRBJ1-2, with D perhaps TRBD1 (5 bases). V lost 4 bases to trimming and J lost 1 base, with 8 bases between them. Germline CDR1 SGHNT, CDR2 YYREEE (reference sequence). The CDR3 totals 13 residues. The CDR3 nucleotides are TGTGCCAGCAGCGGGACGTTTAACTATGGCTACACCTTC. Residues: CASSGTFNYGYTF.

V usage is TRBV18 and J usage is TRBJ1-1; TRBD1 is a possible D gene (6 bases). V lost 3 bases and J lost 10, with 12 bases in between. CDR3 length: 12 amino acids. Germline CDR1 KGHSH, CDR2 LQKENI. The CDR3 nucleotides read TGTGCCAGCTCACCGCGACAGGCTGGAGCTTTCTTT. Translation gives CASSPRQAGAFF.

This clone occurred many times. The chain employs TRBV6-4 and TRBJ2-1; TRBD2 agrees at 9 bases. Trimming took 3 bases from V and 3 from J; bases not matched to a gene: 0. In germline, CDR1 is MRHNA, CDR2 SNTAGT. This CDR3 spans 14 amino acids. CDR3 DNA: TGTGCCAGCAGTGAAGCGGGGGGCTACAATGAGCAGTTCTTC. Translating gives CASSEAGGYNEQFF.

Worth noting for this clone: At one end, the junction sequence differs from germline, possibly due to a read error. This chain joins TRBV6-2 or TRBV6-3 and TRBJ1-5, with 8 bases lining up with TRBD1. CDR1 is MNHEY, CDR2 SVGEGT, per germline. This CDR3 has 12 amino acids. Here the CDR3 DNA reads TGTGCCAGCAGCCGCCTGACAGGGGAGTTGGATTTT. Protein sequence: CASSRLTGELDF.

CDR3 region: CASSLWEKTGEQYF. In DNA form, the CDR3 reads TGTGCCAGCAGCTTATGGGAAAAGACCGGCGAGCAGTACTTC. The rearrangement uses TRBV11-2 and TRBJ2-7; D gene unclear. V shed 2 bases and J shed 6 bases, with 14 bases lying between them. CDR1 SGHAT and CDR2 FQNNGV come from the germline V gene. This CDR3 is built from 14 residues. The full variable domain, rest sourced from reference TRBV11-2 and TRBJ2-7, is EAGVAQSPRYKIIEKRQSVAFWCNPISGHATLYWYQQILGQGPKLLIQFQNNGVVDDSQLPKDRFSAERLKGVDSTLKIQPAKLEDSAVYLCASSLWEKTGEQYFGPGTRLTVT.

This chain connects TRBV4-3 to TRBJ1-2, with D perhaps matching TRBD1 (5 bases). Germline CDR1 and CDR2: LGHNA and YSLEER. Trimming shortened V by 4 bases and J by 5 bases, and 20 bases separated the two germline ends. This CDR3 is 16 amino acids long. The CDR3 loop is CASSPRSGPGLYGYTF. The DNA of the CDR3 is TGCGCCAGCAGCCCACGTTCGGGACCCGGACTTTATGGCTACACCTTC.

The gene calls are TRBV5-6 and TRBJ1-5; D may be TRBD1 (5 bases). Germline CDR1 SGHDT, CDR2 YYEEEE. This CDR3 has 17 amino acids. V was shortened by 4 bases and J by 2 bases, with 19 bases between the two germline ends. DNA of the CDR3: TGTGCCAGCAGCCCCCATCCAGGGTCGAGTGGCAATCAGCCCCAGCATTTT. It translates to CASSPHPGSSGNQPQHF.

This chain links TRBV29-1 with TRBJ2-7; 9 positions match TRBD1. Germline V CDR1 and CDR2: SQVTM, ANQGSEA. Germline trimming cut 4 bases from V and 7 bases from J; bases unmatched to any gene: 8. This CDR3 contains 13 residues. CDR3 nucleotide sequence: TGCAGCGTTGTTGTCGACAGGGGGGGTGAGCAGTACTTC. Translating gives CSVVVDRGGEQYF.

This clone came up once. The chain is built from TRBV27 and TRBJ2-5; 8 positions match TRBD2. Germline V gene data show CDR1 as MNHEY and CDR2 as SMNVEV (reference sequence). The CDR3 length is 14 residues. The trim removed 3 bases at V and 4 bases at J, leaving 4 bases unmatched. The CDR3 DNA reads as TGTGCCAGCAGTTTTTGGGCGGGGGGAGAGACCCAGTACTTC. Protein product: CASSFWAGGETQYF.

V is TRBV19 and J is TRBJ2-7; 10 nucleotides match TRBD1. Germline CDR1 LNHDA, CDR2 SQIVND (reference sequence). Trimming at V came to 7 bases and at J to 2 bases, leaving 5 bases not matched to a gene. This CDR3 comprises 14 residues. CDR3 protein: CASTQTGGTYEQYF. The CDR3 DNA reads TGTGCCAGTACCCAGACAGGGGGCACCTACGAGCAGTACTTC.

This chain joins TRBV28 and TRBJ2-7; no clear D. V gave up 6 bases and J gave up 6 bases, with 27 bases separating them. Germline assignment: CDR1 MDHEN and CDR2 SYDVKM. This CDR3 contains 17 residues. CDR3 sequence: CASSWLSGFGFSSEQYF. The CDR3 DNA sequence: TGTGCCAGCAGCTGGTTGTCAGGTTTCGGCTTTTCTAGCGAGCAGTACTTC. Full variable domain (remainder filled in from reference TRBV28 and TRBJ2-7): DVKVTQSSRYLVKRTGEKVFLECVQDMDHENMFWYRQDPGLGLRLIYFSYDVKMKEKGDIPEGYSVSREKKERFSLILESASTNQTSMYLCASSWLSGFGFSSEQYFGPGTRLTVT.

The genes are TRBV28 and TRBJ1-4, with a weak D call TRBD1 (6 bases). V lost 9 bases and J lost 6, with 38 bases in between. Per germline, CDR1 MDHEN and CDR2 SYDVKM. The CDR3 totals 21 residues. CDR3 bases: TGTGCCAGTACAAAGGCCACCGGGACATATAAGTTTTTTGGGGAATATGAAAAACTGTTTTTT. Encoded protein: CASTKATGTYKFFGEYEKLFF.

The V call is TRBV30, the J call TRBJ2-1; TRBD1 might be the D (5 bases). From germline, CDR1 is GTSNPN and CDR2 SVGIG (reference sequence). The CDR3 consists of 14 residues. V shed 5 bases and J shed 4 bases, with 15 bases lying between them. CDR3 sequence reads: CAWCGDSKYNEQFF. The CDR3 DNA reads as TGTGCCTGGTGCGGCGACAGTAAGTACAATGAGCAGTTCTTC.

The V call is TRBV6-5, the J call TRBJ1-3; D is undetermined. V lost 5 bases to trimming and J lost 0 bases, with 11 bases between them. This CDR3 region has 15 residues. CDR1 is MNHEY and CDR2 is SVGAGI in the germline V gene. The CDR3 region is CASSLREASGNTIYF. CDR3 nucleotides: TGTGCCAGCAGTCTTAGGGAGGCCTCTGGAAACACCATATATTTT.

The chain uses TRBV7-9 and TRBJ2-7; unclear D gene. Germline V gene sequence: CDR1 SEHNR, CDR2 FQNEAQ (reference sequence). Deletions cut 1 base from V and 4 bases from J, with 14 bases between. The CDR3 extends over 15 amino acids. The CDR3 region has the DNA TGTGCCAGCAGCTTAGTTATCGCTGACCCATACGAGCAGTACTTC. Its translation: CASSLVIADPYEQYF.

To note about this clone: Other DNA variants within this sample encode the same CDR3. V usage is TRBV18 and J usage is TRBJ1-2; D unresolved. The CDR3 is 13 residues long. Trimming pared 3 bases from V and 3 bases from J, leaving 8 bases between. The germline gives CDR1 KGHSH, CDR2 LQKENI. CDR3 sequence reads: CASSPSTDYGYTF. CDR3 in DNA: TGTGCCAGCTCACCTAGCACAGACTATGGCTACACCTTC.

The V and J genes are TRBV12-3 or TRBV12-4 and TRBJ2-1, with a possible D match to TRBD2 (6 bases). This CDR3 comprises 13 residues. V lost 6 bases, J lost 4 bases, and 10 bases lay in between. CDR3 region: CASRLAGYNEQFF. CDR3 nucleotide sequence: TGTGCCAGCAGACTAGCAGGGTACAATGAGCAGTTCTTC.

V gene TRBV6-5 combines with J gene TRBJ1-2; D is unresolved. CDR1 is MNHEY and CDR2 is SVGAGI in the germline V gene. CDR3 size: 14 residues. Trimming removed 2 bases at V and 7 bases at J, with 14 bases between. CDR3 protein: CASSYAGRSSGYTF. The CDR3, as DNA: TGTGCCAGCAGTTACGCCGGGCGCTCGAGTGGCTACACCTTC.

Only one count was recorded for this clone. In nucleotides, the CDR3 is TGCGCCAGCAGCCAAGCAGGGTTTAGCACAGATACGCAGTATTTT. It specifies CASSQAGFSTDTQYF. The V gene is TRBV4-3, the J gene TRBJ2-3, with D perhaps matching TRBD1 (5 bases). CDR3 size: 15 residues. Germline-derived CDR1 and CDR2 are LGHNA and YSLEER. The V end was cut by 1 base, the J end by 0 bases, with 8 bases between.